Following are 5 T cell receptor beta chains from one sample sequenced in a study of memory CD4+ T cells and cytomegalovirus serostatus. Single viable CD3+CD4+CD8-CD45RO+ cells were sorted as the memory CD4+ T cells. Clones were sequenced by immunoSEQ multiplex PCR, and TCRdb holds only the in-frame ones, with some missing. The table records approximately 65,000 clones, over 60% of them present only once. The sample comprised memory CD4+ T cells from blood. These receptors came from an adult in good health and CMV-seronegative.

The CDR3 spells CASSVWGTSGGGEQFF. The CDR3 DNA reads as TGTGCCAGCAGTGTATGGGGGACTAGCGGGGGCGGTGAGCAGTTCTTC. J is TRBJ2-1 and V is TRBV2; 14 positions agree with TRBD2. Germline assignment: CDR1 SNHLY and CDR2 FYNNEI. V lost 4 bases and J lost 9; bases outside the gene matches: 8. This CDR3 is 16 amino acids long. The full variable domain, with the rest looked up from reference TRBV2 and TRBJ2-1, is EPEVTQTPSHQVTQMGQEVILRCVPISNHLYFYWYRQILGQKVEFLVSFYNNEISEKSEIFDDQFSVERPDGSNFTLKIRSTKLEDSAMYFCASSVWGTSGGGEQFFGPGTRLTVL.

CDR3 DNA: TGTGCCAGCAGTCCCGGGTTAGCGCGTACAGATACGCAGTATTTT. It is translated as CASSPGLARTDTQYF. The gene calls are TRBV5-4 and TRBJ2-3; a possible D gene is TRBD2 (5 bases). The CDR3 runs 15 residues. Germline V gene lookup returns CDR1 SGHNT and CDR2 YYREEE (reference sequence). With 5 bases removed from V and 3 bases from J, the gap between germline ends came to 16 bases.

The rearrangement links TRBV9 to TRBJ1-3, with TRBD1 as a possible D gene (6 bases). Germline V lookup: CDR1 SGDLS, CDR2 YYNGEE. The V end lost 4 bases, the J end lost 2 bases, and 13 bases lay between the germline ends. This CDR3 spans 15 amino acids. CDR3 in DNA: TGTGCCAGCAGCACCCACAGGGTTCCTGGAAACACCATATATTTT. Protein product: CASSTHRVPGNTIYF.

This clone was counted a few times. The chain carries TRBV4-1 and TRBJ2-3, with no clear D. The CDR3 has 16 residues. The germline gives CDR1 MGHRA, CDR2 YSYEKL. V was trimmed by 1 base and J by 3 bases, leaving 14 bases between them. CDR3 nucleotide sequence: TGCGCCAGCAGCCAAGTGGACCTTATTGCGACAGATACGCAGTATTTT. It specifies CASSQVDLIATDTQYF.

The chain carries TRBV11-1 and TRBJ2-3; D is tentatively TRBD1 or TRBD2 (5 bases each). V lost 8 bases and J 0 bases, leaving 12 bases between the germline ends. The CDR3 contains 14 residues. Looked up from germline, CDR1 is SGHAT and CDR2 is FQDESV (reference sequence). Here the CDR3 reads CASGRDRSTDTQYF. Here the CDR3 DNA reads TGTGCCAGCGGACGGGACCGAAGCACAGATACGCAGTATTTT.